This passage covers 18 T cell receptor beta chains from one sample sequenced in a study of blood T cell repertoires in COVID-19. Some clones are missing from TCRdb's copy, which holds only in-frame ones; the method was immunoSEQ multiplex PCR. The sample comprises some 350,000 clones, 88% of which are singletons, and 5% rests with the top ten. The sample was PBMCs or T cells enriched from blood (not recorded which). These receptor sequences come from a man aged 25-45 years who had recovered from COVID-19.

The chain links TRBV4-1 to TRBJ1-2, with D perhaps TRBD1 (6 bases). V was trimmed by 0 bases and J by 3 bases, leaving 11 bases between them. CDR3 size: 15 residues. Germline V gene sequence: CDR1 MGHRA, CDR2 YSYEKL. CDR3 DNA sequence: TGCGCCAGCAGCCAAGACCCACAGGGAGACTATGGCTACACCTTC. This sequence encodes CASSQDPQGDYGYTF.

V usage is TRBV6-5 and J usage is TRBJ1-4; D is perhaps TRBD1 (6 bases). The ends were cut back, 2 bases at V and 4 bases at J, with 8 bases in the middle. Germline CDR1 is MNHEY and CDR2 is SVGAGI. The CDR3 consists of 14 residues. CDR3 in amino acids: CASSYGQFNEKLFF. The CDR3 coding sequence is TGTGCCAGCAGTTACGGACAGTTTAATGAAAAACTGTTTTTT.

Only a few counts were recorded for this clone. This chain links TRBV3-1 (or the pseudogene TRBV3-2) with TRBJ1-2; a possible D gene is TRBD1 (5 bases). With 4 bases removed from V and 7 bases from J, the gap between germline ends came to 10 bases. Germline loops: CDR1 LGHDT, CDR2 YNNKEL (reference sequence). The CDR3 runs 12 residues. For the CDR3, the DNA is TGTGCCAGCAGCCCGCAGGGTCGTGGCTACACCTTC. As protein: CASSPQGRGYTF.

With respect to this clone: Within the sample, other DNA sequences also encode this same CDR3. V and J are TRBV5-1 and TRBJ1-6; 8 bases are shared with TRBD1. The V gene's germline CDR1 is SGHRS and CDR2 YFSETQ. Trimming took 3 bases from V and 4 from J; bases not matched to a gene: 3. This CDR3 region has 15 residues. The chain's CDR3 is CASSSGQGYNSPLHF. The CDR3 bases are TGCGCCAGCAGCTCCGGACAGGGATATAATTCACCCCTCCACTTT.

V usage is TRBV9 and J usage is TRBJ1-2; a possible D gene is TRBD1 (5 bases). Germline V CDR1 and CDR2: SGDLS, YYNGEE. The CDR3 runs to 14 residues. V was clipped by 0 bases and J by 3 bases, with 9 bases between them. In DNA form, the CDR3 reads TGTGCCAGCAGCGTAGCCGGCAGGGACTATGGCTACACCTTC. Translating it yields CASSVAGRDYGYTF.

The rearrangement joins TRBV13 to TRBJ2-3, with D possibly TRBD2 on 6 matching bases. The germline V and J ends were trimmed by 5 bases and 5 bases, with 8 bases remaining between them. In germline, CDR1 is PRHDT, CDR2 FYEKMQ (reference sequence). CDR3 length equals 12 residues. As DNA, the CDR3 is TGTGCCAGCAGCCGTAGCGGAGATACGCAGTATTTT. Translated: CASSRSGDTQYF.

The chain links TRBV11-2 to TRBJ1-1; D is possibly TRBD1 (5 bases). V was clipped by 7 bases and J by 1 base, with 10 bases between them. The CDR3 sequence is 13 residues long. Germline values: CDR1 SGHAT, CDR2 FQNNGV. CDR3 loop: CASTLQGNTEAFF. The DNA for the CDR3 is TGTGCCAGCACCCTTCAGGGGAACACTGAAGCTTTCTTT.

V and J are TRBV28 and TRBJ2-5; 7 bases match TRBD1. Germline CDR1 and CDR2: MDHEN and SYDVKM. The CDR3 loop spans 14 amino acids. Trimming at V came to 5 bases and at J to 3 bases, leaving 6 bases not matched to a gene. This CDR3 is CASSPRDRKETQYF. As DNA, the CDR3 is TGTGCCAGCAGTCCACGGGACAGAAAAGAGACCCAGTACTTC.

The rearrangement links TRBV19 to TRBJ1-5; D may be TRBD1 (5 bases). Trimming shortened V by 3 bases and J by 3 bases, and 9 bases separated the two germline ends. Germline values: CDR1 LNHDA, CDR2 SQIVND (reference sequence). This CDR3 is 14 amino acids long. This CDR3 is CASSIGANNQPQHF. In DNA, the CDR3 is TGTGCCAGTAGTATTGGGGCTAACAATCAGCCCCAGCATTTT. Variable domain in full (rest from reference TRBV19 and TRBJ1-5): DGGITQSPKYLFRKEGQNVTLSCEQNLNHDAMYWYRQDPGQGLRLIYYSQIVNDFQKGDIAEGYSVSREKKESFPLTVTSAQKNPTAFYLCASSIGANNQPQHFGDGTRLSIL.

This chain connects TRBV9 to TRBJ2-6; the match to TRBD1 covers 12 bases. Trimming removed 5 bases from V and 2 bases from J; junction bases left unmatched: 5. Germline loops: CDR1 SGDLS, CDR2 YYNGEE. This CDR3 comprises 17 residues. The CDR3 loop reads CASRSGTGGAGANVLTF. In nucleotides, the CDR3 is TGTGCCAGCAGGTCCGGGACAGGGGGCGCTGGGGCCAACGTCCTGACTTTC.

The chain couples TRBV19 to TRBJ1-6, with a possible D match to TRBD1 (5 bases). The germline V gene encodes CDR1 LNHDA and CDR2 SQIVND (reference sequence). V gave up 5 bases and J gave up 7 bases, with 18 bases separating them. This CDR3 contains 16 residues. The CDR3 loop is CASSPGHSGVNSPLHF. CDR3 DNA sequence: TGTGCCAGTAGTCCAGGACACTCGGGCGTCAATTCACCCCTCCACTTT.

This clone was seen only a few times. This chain uses TRBV10-1 with TRBJ2-1; no firm D call. The CDR3 consists of 14 residues. Per germline, CDR1 WNHNN and CDR2 SYGVQD (reference sequence). With 2 bases removed from V and 5 bases from J, the gap between germline ends came to 10 bases. The CDR3 region is CASSEHGLDNEQFF. The CDR3 DNA sequence: TGCGCCAGCAGTGAGCACGGGTTGGACAATGAGCAGTTCTTC.

This chain joins TRBV28 and TRBJ1-4, with D possibly matching TRBD1 (5 bases). V lost 7 bases to trimming and J lost 10 bases, with 13 bases between them. Per the germline V gene, CDR1 is MDHEN and CDR2 is SYDVKM. The CDR3 spans 12 residues. CDR3 in DNA: TGTGCCAGCACCTCATGGGGGGGAAAACTGTTTTTT. Its translation is CASTSWGGKLFF.

The V call is TRBV5-1, the J call TRBJ2-2, with 9 positions matching TRBD2. The CDR3 is made up of 16 amino acids. Trimming removed 1 base from V and 4 bases from J; junction bases left unmatched: 5. CDR1 and CDR2 (germline): SGHRS, YFSETQ. The CDR3, as DNA: TGCGCCAGCAGCTTGAAGGCGGGGGGGAGCACCGGGGAGCTGTTTTTT. Amino acid sequence: CASSLKAGGSTGELFF.

V usage is TRBV10-3 and J usage is TRBJ1-4; 7 bases match TRBD1. The CDR3 is 16 amino acids. Germline trimming cut 5 bases from V and 5 bases from J; bases unmatched to any gene: 11. From germline, CDR1 is ENHRY and CDR2 SYGVKD. Here the CDR3 DNA reads TGTGCCATCAGTCCACCTCAGACAGGGAAGAATGAAAAACTGTTTTTT. This codes for CAISPPQTGKNEKLFF.

The V gene is TRBV14, the J gene TRBJ2-7, with 13 bases identical to TRBD2. In germline, CDR1 is SGHDN, CDR2 FVKESK. The V and J ends lost 2 bases and 2 bases, in that order; junction bases with no gene match: 9. The CDR3 length is 18 residues. The CDR3 here is CASSQNFLGTSGAYEQYF. As DNA, the CDR3 is TGTGCCAGCAGCCAAAATTTTCTTGGGACTAGCGGGGCCTACGAGCAGTACTTC.

The rearrangement links TRBV9 to TRBJ1-4; D remains ambiguous. The ends were cut back, 3 bases at V and 3 bases at J, with 12 bases in the middle. The germline V gene encodes CDR1 SGDLS and CDR2 YYNGEE. CDR3 length: 15 amino acids. In DNA, the CDR3 is TGTGCCAGCAGCGCCAGTCCAGGTTCTAATGAAAAACTGTTTTTT. Protein: CASSASPGSNEKLFF.

The rearrangement links TRBV28 to TRBJ1-2, with 11 bases matching TRBD1. This CDR3 spans 15 amino acids. The V and J ends lost 3 bases and 3 bases, in that order; junction bases with no gene match: 3. Germline V gene lookup returns CDR1 MDHEN and CDR2 SYDVKM. In DNA, the CDR3 is TGTGCCAGCAGTTTGGGACAGGGGGATGACTATGGCTACACCTTC. It yields the protein CASSLGQGDDYGYTF.